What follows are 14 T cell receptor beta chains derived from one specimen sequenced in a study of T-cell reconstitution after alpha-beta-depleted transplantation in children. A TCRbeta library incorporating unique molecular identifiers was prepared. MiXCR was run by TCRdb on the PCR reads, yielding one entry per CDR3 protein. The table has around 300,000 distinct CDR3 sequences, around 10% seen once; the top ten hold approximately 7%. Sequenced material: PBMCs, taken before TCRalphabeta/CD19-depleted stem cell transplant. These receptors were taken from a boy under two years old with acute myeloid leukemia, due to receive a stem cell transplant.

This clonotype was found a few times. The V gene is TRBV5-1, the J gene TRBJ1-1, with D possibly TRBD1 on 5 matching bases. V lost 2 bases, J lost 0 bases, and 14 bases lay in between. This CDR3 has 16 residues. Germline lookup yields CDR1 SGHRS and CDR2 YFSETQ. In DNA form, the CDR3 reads TGCGCCAGCAGCTTTGGCAGGGCCACGGTGAACACTGAAGCTTTCTTT. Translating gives CASSFGRATVNTEAFF.

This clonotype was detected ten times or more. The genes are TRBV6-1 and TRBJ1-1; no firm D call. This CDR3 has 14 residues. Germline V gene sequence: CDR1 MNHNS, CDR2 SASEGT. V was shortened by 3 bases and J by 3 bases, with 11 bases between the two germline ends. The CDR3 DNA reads TGTGCCAGCAGTGATCGAAGCGGCGACACTGAAGCTTTCTTT. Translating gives CASSDRSGDTEAFF.

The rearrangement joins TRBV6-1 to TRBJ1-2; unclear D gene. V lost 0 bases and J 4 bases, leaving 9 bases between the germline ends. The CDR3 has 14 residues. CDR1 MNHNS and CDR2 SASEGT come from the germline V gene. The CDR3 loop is CASSEARTGYGYTF. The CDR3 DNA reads TGTGCCAGCAGTGAAGCGCGGACTGGCTATGGCTACACCTTC.

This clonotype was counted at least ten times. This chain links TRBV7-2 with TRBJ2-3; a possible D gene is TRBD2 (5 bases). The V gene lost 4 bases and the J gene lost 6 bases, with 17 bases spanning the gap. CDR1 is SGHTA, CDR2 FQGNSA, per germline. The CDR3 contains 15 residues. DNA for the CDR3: TGTGCCAGCAGCTCTTGGACTGTCCCGAGGGATACGCAGTATTTT. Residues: CASSSWTVPRDTQYF. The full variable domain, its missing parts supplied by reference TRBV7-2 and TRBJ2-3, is GAGVSQSPSNKVTEKGKDVELRCDPISGHTALYWYRQSLGQGLEFLIYFQGNSAPDKSGLPSDRFSAERTGGSVSTLTIQRTQQEDSAVYLCASSSWTVPRDTQYFGPGTRLTVL.

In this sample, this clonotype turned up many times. CDR3: CASSPGDRAEQYF. The CDR3 DNA is TGCGCCAGCAGCCCTGGTGACAGGGCCGAGCAGTACTTC. The rearrangement uses TRBV5-1 and TRBJ2-7; the match to TRBD1 covers 7 bases. Germline loops: CDR1 SGHRS, CDR2 YFSETQ. The V and J ends lost 4 bases and 6 bases, in that order; junction bases with no gene match: 7. The CDR3 sequence is 13 residues long.

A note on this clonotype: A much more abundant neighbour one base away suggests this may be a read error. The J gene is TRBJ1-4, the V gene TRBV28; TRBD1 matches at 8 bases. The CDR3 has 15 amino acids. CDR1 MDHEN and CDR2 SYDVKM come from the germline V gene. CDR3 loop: CPSVPAGGMREKLFF. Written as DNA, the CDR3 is TGTCCCAGTGTCCCAGCAGGGGGCATGAGGGAAAAACTGTTTTTT.

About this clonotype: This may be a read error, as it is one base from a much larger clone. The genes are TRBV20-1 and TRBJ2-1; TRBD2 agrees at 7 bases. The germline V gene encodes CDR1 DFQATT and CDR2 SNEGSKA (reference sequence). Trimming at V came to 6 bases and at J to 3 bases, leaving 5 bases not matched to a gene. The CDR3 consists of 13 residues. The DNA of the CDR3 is TGCAGTGCCCCAGCGGGGTACTACAATGAGCAGTTCTTC. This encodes CSAPAGYYNEQFF.

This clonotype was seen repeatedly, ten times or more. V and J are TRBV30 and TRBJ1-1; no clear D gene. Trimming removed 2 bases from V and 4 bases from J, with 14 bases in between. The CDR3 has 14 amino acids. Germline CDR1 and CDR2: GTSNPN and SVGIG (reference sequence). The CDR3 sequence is CAWSPLGSGTEAFF. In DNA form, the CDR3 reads TGTGCCTGGAGTCCCCTCGGGAGTGGCACTGAAGCTTTCTTT.

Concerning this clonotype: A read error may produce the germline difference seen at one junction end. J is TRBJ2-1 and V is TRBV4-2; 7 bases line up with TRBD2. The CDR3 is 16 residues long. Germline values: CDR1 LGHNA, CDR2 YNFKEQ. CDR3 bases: TGTGCCAGCAGCGAAGATTCAGGACTAGTAGGCAATGAGCAGTTCTTC. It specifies CASSEDSGLVGNEQFF.

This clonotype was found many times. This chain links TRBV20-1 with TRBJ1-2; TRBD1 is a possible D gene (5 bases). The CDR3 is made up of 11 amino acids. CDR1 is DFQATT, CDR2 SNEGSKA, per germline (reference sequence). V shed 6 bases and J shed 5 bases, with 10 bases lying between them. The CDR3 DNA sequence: TGCAGTGCAACTACAGGATATGGCTACACCTTC. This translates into CSATTGYGYTF.

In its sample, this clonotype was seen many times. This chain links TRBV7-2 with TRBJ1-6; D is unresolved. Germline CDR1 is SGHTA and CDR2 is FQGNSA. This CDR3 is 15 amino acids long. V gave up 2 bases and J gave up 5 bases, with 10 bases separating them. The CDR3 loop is CASSLLPKNNSPLHF. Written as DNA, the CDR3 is TGTGCCAGCAGCTTACTCCCAAAGAATAATTCACCCCTCCACTTT. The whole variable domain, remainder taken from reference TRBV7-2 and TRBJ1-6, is GAGVSQSPSNKVTEKGKDVELRCDPISGHTALYWYRQSLGQGLEFLIYFQGNSAPDKSGLPSDRFSAERTGGSVSTLTIQRTQQEDSAVYLCASSLLPKNNSPLHFGNGTRLTVT.

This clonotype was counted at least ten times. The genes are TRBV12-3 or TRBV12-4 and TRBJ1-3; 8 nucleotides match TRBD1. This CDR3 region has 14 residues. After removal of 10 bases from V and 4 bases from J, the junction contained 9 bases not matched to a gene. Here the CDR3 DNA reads TGTGCCAACAGGGGGACCCAACCGGGAAACACCATATATTTT. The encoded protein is CANRGTQPGNTIYF.

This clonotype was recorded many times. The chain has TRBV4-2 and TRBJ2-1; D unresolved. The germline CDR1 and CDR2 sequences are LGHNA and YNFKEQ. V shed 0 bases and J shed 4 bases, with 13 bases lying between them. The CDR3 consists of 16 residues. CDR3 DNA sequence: TGTGCCAGCAGCCAAGATGACCTAGGTTCGTACAATGAGCAGTTCTTC. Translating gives CASSQDDLGSYNEQFF.

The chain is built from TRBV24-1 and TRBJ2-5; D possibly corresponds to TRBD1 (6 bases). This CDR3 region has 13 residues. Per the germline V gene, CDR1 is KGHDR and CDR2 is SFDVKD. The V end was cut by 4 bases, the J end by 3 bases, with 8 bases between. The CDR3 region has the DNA TGTGCCACCAGTGACTACAGGGAAGAGACCCAGTACTTC. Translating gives CATSDYREETQYF.